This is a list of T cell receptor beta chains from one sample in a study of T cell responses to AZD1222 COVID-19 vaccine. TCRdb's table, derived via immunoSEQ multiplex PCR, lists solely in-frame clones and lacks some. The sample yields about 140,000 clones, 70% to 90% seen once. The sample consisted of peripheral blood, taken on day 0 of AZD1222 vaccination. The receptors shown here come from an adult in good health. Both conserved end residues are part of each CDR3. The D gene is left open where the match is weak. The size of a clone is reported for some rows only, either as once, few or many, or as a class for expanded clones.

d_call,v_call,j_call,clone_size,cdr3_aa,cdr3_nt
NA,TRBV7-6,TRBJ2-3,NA,CASSLAVGRKADTQYF,TGTGCCAGCAGCTTAGCGGTTGGCAGGAAGGCAGATACGCAGTATTTT
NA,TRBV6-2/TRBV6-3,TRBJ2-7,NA,CASSYRDSGSYEQYF,TGTGCCAGCAGTTACCGGGACTCTGGCTCCTACGAGCAGTACTTC
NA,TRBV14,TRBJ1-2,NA,CASSHPRPLPSNYGYTF,TGTGCCAGCAGCCATCCAAGGCCCCTTCCTTCTAACTATGGCTACACCTTC
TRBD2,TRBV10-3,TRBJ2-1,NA,CAISEGGLARYNEQFF,TGTGCCATCAGTGAGGGCGGACTAGCGAGATACAATGAGCAGTTCTTC
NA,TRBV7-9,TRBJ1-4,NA,CASSLGYTGESNEKLFF,TGTGCCAGCAGCTTAGGTTATACAGGAGAATCCAATGAAAAACTGTTTTTT
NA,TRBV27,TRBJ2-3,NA,CASSPRESDTQYF,TGTGCCAGCAGTCCCCGGGAGTCAGATACGCAGTATTTT
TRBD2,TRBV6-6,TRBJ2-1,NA,CASSGGTSGDYNEQFF,TGTGCCAGCAGTGGGGGGACTAGCGGGGACTACAATGAGCAGTTCTTC
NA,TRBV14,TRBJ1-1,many,CASSRPGQNTEAFF,TGTGCCAGCAGCCGTCCGGGACAGAACACTGAAGCTTTCTTT
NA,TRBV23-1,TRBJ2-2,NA,CASNWNRRELFF,TGCGCCAGCAATTGGAACCGCCGGGAGCTGTTTTTT
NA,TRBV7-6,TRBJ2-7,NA,CASSLGSRAGTYEQYF,TGTGCCAGCAGCTTAGGGAGTAGAGCGGGCACCTACGAGCAGTACTTC
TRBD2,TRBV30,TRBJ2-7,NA,CAWRPIAGGVRLSSYEQYF,TGTGCCTGGAGGCCAATAGCGGGGGGGGTCCGATTAAGCTCCTACGAGCAGTACTTC
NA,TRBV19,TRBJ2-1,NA,CASSISGLNNEQFF,TGTGCCAGTAGTATCTCCGGACTGAACAATGAGCAGTTCTTC
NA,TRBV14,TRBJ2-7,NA,CASSRGGIGHEQYF,TGTGCCAGCAGCCGTGGGGGAATCGGCCACGAGCAGTACTTC
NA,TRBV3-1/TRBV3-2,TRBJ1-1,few,CASSQLGFVRAFF,TGTGCCAGCAGCCAACTGGGATTCGTAAGGGCTTTCTTT
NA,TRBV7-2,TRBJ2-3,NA,CASSSDVGTDTQYF,TGTGCCAGCAGCTCCGACGTCGGCACAGATACGCAGTATTTT
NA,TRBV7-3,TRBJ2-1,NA,CASSSRVPGGEQFF,TGTGCCAGCAGCTCCAGAGTACCCGGTGGCGAGCAGTTCTTC
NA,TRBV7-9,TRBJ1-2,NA,CASSLGTASYGYTF,TGTGCCAGCAGCTTAGGGACAGCCAGCTATGGCTACACCTTC
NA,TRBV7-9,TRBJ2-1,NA,CASSLGGGTFNEQFF,TGTGCCAGCAGCTTAGGAGGGGGTACCTTCAATGAGCAGTTCTTC
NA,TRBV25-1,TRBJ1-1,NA,CASSEFQYTEAFF,TGTGCCAGCAGTGAATTTCAGTACACTGAAGCTTTCTTT
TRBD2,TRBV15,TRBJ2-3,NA,CATSRDLVGLVSDTQYF,TGTGCCACCAGCAGAGATCTGGTGGGACTAGTGTCAGATACGCAGTATTTT
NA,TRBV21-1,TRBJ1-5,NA,CASSPSKGGDQPQHF,TGTGCCAGCAGCCCTTCCAAGGGGGGGGATCAGCCCCAGCATTTT
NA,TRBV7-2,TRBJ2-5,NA,CASSLVGGALETQYF,TGTGCCAGCAGCTTAGTTGGGGGAGCCCTGGAGACCCAGTACTTC
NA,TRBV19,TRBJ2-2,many,CASTPAVRPNTGELFF,TGTGCCAGTACCCCAGCAGTCAGACCGAACACCGGGGAGCTGTTTTTT
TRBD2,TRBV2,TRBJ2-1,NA,CASSVEGLAGNEQFF,TGTGCCAGCAGTGTAGAGGGACTAGCTGGCAATGAGCAGTTCTTC
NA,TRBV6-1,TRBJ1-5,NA,CASSERSGANQPQHF,TGTGCCAGCAGTGAAAGATCAGGGGCCAATCAGCCCCAGCATTTT
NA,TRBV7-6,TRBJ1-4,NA,CASSHKQGFNEKLFF,TGTGCCAGCAGCCATAAGCAGGGGTTTAATGAAAAACTGTTTTTT
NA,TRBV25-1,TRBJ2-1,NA,CASSGDGNNEQFF,TGTGCCAGCAGTGGCGACGGGAACAATGAGCAGTTCTTC
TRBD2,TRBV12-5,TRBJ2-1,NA,CASGFIAGGYNEQFF,TGTGCTAGTGGTTTTATAGCGGGAGGGTACAATGAGCAGTTCTTC
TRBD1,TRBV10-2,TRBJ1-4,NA,CASRGQEVANEKLFF,TGCGCCAGCAGGGGACAGGAGGTAGCTAATGAAAAACTGTTTTTT
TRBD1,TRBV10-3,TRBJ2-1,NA,CAISDLTGGRNEQFF,TGTGCCATCAGTGACTTAACAGGGGGGAGGAATGAGCAGTTCTTC
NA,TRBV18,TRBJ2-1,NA,CASSRRTASSYNEQFF,TGTGCCAGCTCACGGAGGACAGCCAGCTCCTACAATGAGCAGTTCTTC
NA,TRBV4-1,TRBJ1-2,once,CASSQAGQGGGYTF,TGCGCCAGCAGCCAAGCTGGGCAGGGCGGTGGCTACACCTTC
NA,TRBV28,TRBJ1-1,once,CASSLDPRDAEAFF,TGTGCCAGCAGTCTTGACCCGAGGGACGCTGAAGCTTTCTTT
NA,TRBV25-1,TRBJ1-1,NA,CASSGVGRNTEAFF,TGTGCCAGCAGCGGAGTGGGAAGGAACACTGAAGCTTTCTTT
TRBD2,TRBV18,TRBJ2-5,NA,CASSPQTSGRAAETQYF,TGTGCCAGCTCTCCCCAGACGAGCGGGAGGGCCGCGGAGACCCAGTACTTC
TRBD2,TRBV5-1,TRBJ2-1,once,CASSWKVGRGTSGVNEQFF,TGCGCCAGCAGCTGGAAAGTAGGTCGGGGGACTAGCGGGGTCAATGAGCAGTTCTTC
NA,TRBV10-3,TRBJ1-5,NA,CAISESGWAQHF,TGTGCCATCAGTGAGTCGGGGTGGGCCCAGCATTTT
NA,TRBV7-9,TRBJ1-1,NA,CASSLETDGAEAFF,TGTGCCAGCAGCTTAGAAACGGACGGAGCTGAAGCTTTCTTT
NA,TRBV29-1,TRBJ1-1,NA,CSVEDFPAVKVAPEAFF,TGCAGCGTTGAAGATTTCCCTGCGGTAAAGGTCGCCCCTGAAGCTTTCTTT
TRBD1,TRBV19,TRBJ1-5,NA,CASSIEDRDTQPQHF,TGTGCCAGTAGTATAGAAGACAGGGACACTCAGCCCCAGCATTTT
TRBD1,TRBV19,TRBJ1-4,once,CASRETGGSEKLFF,TGTGCCAGTAGGGAAACAGGGGGAAGTGAAAAACTGTTTTTT
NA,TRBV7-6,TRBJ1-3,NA,CASSPRIGTTGNTIYF,TGTGCCAGCAGCCCCCGTATAGGGACTACCGGAAACACCATATATTTT
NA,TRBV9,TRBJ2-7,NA,CASSSRDSEQYF,TGTGCCAGCAGCTCCAGGGATAGCGAGCAGTACTTC
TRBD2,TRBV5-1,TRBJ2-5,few,CASKRGLAEETQYF,TGCGCCAGCAAGAGGGGACTAGCGGAAGAGACCCAGTACTTC
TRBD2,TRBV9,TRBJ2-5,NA,CASSVVGAGVEETQYF,TGTGCCAGCAGCGTAGTGGGAGCGGGAGTTGAAGAGACCCAGTACTTC
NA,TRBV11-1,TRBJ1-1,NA,CASHVRAANTEAFF,TGTGCCAGCCACGTGCGGGCAGCGAACACTGAAGCTTTCTTT
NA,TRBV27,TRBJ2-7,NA,CASSLVGGQIYEQYF,TGTGCCAGCAGTTTGGTCGGGGGGCAAATCTACGAGCAGTACTTC